This TCR beta chain came from a study of T cell repertoires in cytomegalovirus infection. Overall study context: In the study, CMV epitopes included recently identified HLA-C-restricted and well-studied HLA-B-restricted ones.

TCRdb itself ran the reads through MiXCR, one entry per CDR3 protein. The sample contains approximately 340,000 distinct CDR3 sequences, 25% to 35% of which appear only once. This clonotype appeared many times. Its target is not known. The CDR3 extends over 16 amino acids. The V and J ends lost 1 base and 4 bases respectively, with 15 bases between them. Germline CDR1 reads SGDLS; CDR2 reads YYNGEE. The starting material was cultured PBMCs, obtained from culture after CMV antigen stimulation. The genes are TRBV9 and TRBJ2-1, with D maybe TRBD2 (6 bases). The receptor comes from a human donor in good health (CMV status not recorded). Some clones in this sample may be carry-over from other donors' samples. The CDR3 region is CASSVMVLAKYNEQFF. Written as DNA, the CDR3 is TGTGCCAGCAGCGTAATGGTCCTAGCGAAATACAATGAGCAGTTCTTC.